The 3 T cell receptor beta chains below come from one sample, sequenced in a study of tumor-infiltrating lymphocytes in oesophageal squamous cell carcinoma. TCRdb reprocessed the PCR reads with MiXCR, giving one entry per CDR3 protein. The sample lists 15,000 to 20,000 distinct CDR3 sequences, about 42% occurring once. Sequenced input: normal esophageal tissue next to the tumor. The receptors originated from a female donor with esophageal squamous cell carcinoma.

This clonotype is medium-sized (0.01 to 0.1%) within its sample. The chain recombines TRBV7-9 with TRBJ2-4; 12 bases line up with TRBD2. J gave up 0 bases and V 5 bases, and 8 bases lay outside the gene matches. The CDR3 spans 18 residues. The germline gives CDR1 SEHNR, CDR2 FQNEAQ (reference sequence). CDR3 nucleotides: TGTGCCAGCAGCCCTCTAGCGGGGGGGCGGGGAGCCAAAAACATTCAGTACTTC. Protein product: CASSPLAGGRGAKNIQYF.

This clonotype was seen repeatedly, ten times or more. CDR3 DNA: TGTGCCAGCAGTGTTCCGGGACCTTCTCGGTATGGCTACACCTTC. Its translation: CASSVPGPSRYGYTF. V is TRBV2 and J is TRBJ1-2, with D possibly being TRBD1 (5 bases). The CDR3 has 15 residues. Trimming removed 4 bases at V and 5 bases at J, with 17 bases between. Germline assignment: CDR1 SNHLY and CDR2 FYNNEI.

The sample holds a few counts of this clonotype. The chain uses TRBV7-6 and TRBJ2-5; no clear D gene. Germline values: CDR1 SGHVS, CDR2 FNYEAQ. The V and J ends lost 1 base and 5 bases respectively, with 8 bases between them. This CDR3 region has 13 residues. The CDR3 sequence: CASSLVSWETQYF. CDR3 DNA: TGTGCCAGCAGCTTAGTAAGCTGGGAGACCCAGTACTTC. The full variable domain, completed using reference TRBV7-6 and TRBJ2-5, is GAGVSQSPRYKVTKRGQDVALRCDPISGHVSLYWYRQALGQGPEFLTYFNYEAQQDKSGLPNDRFSAERPEGSISTLTIQRTEQRDSAMYRCASSLVSWETQYFGPGTRLLVL.